This entry lists 23 T cell receptor beta chains sequenced from one sample in a study of cytomegalovirus exposure and HLA in healthy donors. PCR involved 60 Vbeta and 13 Jbeta primers. TCRdb's copy holds only in-frame clones and misses some; the assay was immunoSEQ multiplex PCR. The top ten clones hold roughly 3.1% of a sample with 120,000 or so clones, about 83% of them seen once. The material sequenced was PBMCs. The receptors originated from a man aged 30-40 years in good health and CMV-seronegative.

This sequence joins TRBV9 and TRBJ1-3; 8 nucleotides align to TRBD1. The CDR3 is 16 amino acids. Germline loops: CDR1 SGDLS, CDR2 YYNGEE. V shed 4 bases, J shed 0 bases, and the junction held 6 bases outside the gene matches. For the CDR3, the DNA is TGTGCCAGCAGCATAGTACAGGGGGGCTCTGGAAACACCATATATTTT. Translation: CASSIVQGGSGNTIYF.

The CDR3 loop reads CASSESRRGEQYF. CDR3 sequence (DNA): TGCGCCAGCAGTGAGTCCCGAAGGGGGGAGCAGTACTTC. The genes are TRBV10-1 and TRBJ2-7, with D tentatively TRBD1 (6 bases). The CDR3 totals 13 residues. The germline V and J ends were trimmed by 0 bases and 7 bases, with 10 bases remaining between them. Per the germline V gene, CDR1 is WNHNN and CDR2 is SYGVQD (reference sequence).

This chain joins TRBV29-1 and TRBJ1-4; tentatively, D is TRBD1 (5 bases). CDR1 and CDR2 (germline): SQVTM, ANQGSEA. V shed 4 bases and J shed 4 bases, with 13 bases lying between them. The CDR3 extends over 14 amino acids. The CDR3 spells CSVGGGLNNEKLFF. CDR3 in DNA: TGCAGCGTTGGGGGGGGACTCAATAATGAAAAACTGTTTTTT.

The chain is built from TRBV6-1 and TRBJ1-5; no definite D call. The CDR3 spans 15 residues. The V gene lost 1 base and the J gene lost 5 bases, with 12 bases spanning the gap. The germline gives CDR1 MNHNS, CDR2 SASEGT. The chain's CDR3 is CASSEEGGGHQPQHF. Here the CDR3 DNA reads TGTGCCAGCAGTGAAGAGGGCGGAGGGCATCAGCCCCAGCATTTT.

This clone was recorded a few times. The rearrangement joins TRBV7-2 to TRBJ1-1, with D unresolved. This CDR3 contains 14 residues. V was trimmed by 6 bases and J by 5 bases, leaving 16 bases between them. CDR1 and CDR2 from the germline V gene are SGHTA and FQGNSA. DNA for the CDR3: TGTGCCAGCAGTCCCCAATCCAGTTGGACTGAAGCTTTCTTT. Translation gives CASSPQSSWTEAFF.

This clone was seen just once. The chain recombines TRBV14 with TRBJ2-4; 7 bases are shared with TRBD1. Looked up from germline, CDR1 is SGHDN and CDR2 is FVKESK. This CDR3 is 14 amino acids long. V dropped 5 bases and J dropped 10; count of bases not matched to a gene: 11. Here the CDR3 reads CASSSRRGGQIQYF. The CDR3 DNA follows: TGTGCCAGCAGCTCTAGGAGAGGGGGCCAAATTCAGTACTTC.

The gene calls are TRBV9 and TRBJ1-5; 10 bases map to TRBD1. Germline CDR1 SGDLS, CDR2 YYNGEE. After removal of 3 bases from V and 0 bases from J, the junction contained 6 bases not matched to a gene. This CDR3 spans 17 amino acids. CDR3 residues: CASSAGTGEFSNQPQHF. The CDR3 coding sequence is TGTGCCAGCAGCGCCGGGACAGGGGAGTTTAGCAATCAGCCCCAGCATTTT.

This clone was counted a few times. This chain uses TRBV28 with TRBJ1-1; TRBD1 aligns across 11 bases. This CDR3 is built from 16 residues. Germline assignment: CDR1 MDHEN and CDR2 SYDVKM. The V gene end was trimmed by 4 bases and the J gene end by 4 bases; junction bases not matched to a gene: 8. The CDR3 reads CASSSGQGALGTEAFF. In nucleotides, the CDR3 is TGTGCCAGCAGTTCCGGACAGGGGGCCCTGGGCACTGAAGCTTTCTTT.

The V gene is TRBV28, the J gene TRBJ2-5; 10 nucleotides match TRBD1. The V and J ends lost 10 bases and 7 bases, in that order; junction bases with no gene match: 9. This CDR3 is 13 amino acids long. Germline values: CDR1 MDHEN, CDR2 SYDVKM. CDR3 DNA: TGTGCCACCTGGGGACAGGGGAAAGCGACCCAGTACTTC. Protein sequence: CATWGQGKATQYF.

The chain combines TRBV28 with TRBJ1-1, with a tentative D call TRBD1 (6 bases). CDR1 MDHEN and CDR2 SYDVKM come from the germline V gene. This CDR3 has 15 amino acids. Trimming removed 4 bases at V and 8 bases at J, with 20 bases between. This chain's CDR3 is CASSSLGQGLGEAFF. The CDR3 DNA follows: TGTGCCAGCAGTTCCCTGGGACAAGGGTTAGGCGAAGCTTTCTTT.

This chain uses TRBV5-1 with TRBJ2-7, with 8 bases identical to TRBD1. J was trimmed by 2 bases and V by 3 bases; bases with no gene match: 4. Germline CDR1 is SGHRS and CDR2 is YFSETQ. The CDR3 has 14 amino acids. In nucleotides, the CDR3 is TGCGCCAGCAGCTGGCCGGGACAGGCCTACGAGCAGTACTTC. Its protein product is CASSWPGQAYEQYF.

The CDR3 sequence is CARSLALLSGGATDTQYF. CDR3 in DNA: TGTGCCAGAAGCTTGGCCCTACTAAGCGGGGGGGCCACAGATACGCAGTATTTT. The chain is built from TRBV5-3 and TRBJ2-3, with 10 bases that match TRBD2. TRBV5-3 is labeled an ORF, and its function is uncertain. Trimming took 0 bases from V and 2 from J; bases not matched to a gene: 9. The CDR3 is made up of 18 amino acids.

The CDR3 here is CASSILTSGSPDTQYF. In nucleotides, the CDR3 is TGTGCCAGTAGTATCTTGACTAGCGGGAGCCCTGATACGCAGTATTTT. The V call is TRBV19, the J call TRBJ2-3, with 12 bases that match TRBD2. This CDR3 has 16 amino acids. Germline V CDR1 and CDR2: LNHDA, SQIVND (reference sequence). Trimming cost V 3 bases and J 6 bases; bases outside gene matches: 7.

The genes are TRBV28 and TRBJ1-2; D is ambiguous. CDR3 length: 11 residues. V lost 10 bases to trimming and J lost 7 bases, with 13 bases between them. Germline-derived CDR1 and CDR2 are MDHEN and SYDVKM. DNA of the CDR3: TGTGCCACTTCAGCGTCCTCTGGCTACACCTTC. The encoded protein is CATSASSGYTF.

The chain combines TRBV4-3 with TRBJ2-7, with 7 bases matching TRBD1. Germline loops: CDR1 LGHNA, CDR2 YSLEER. Trimming removed 0 bases from V and 2 bases from J; junction bases left unmatched: 4. The CDR3 consists of 15 residues. The CDR3: CASSQEAQGPYEQYF. The CDR3, as DNA: TGCGCCAGCAGCCAAGAAGCACAGGGGCCCTACGAGCAGTACTTC.

This rearrangement joins TRBV5-1 to TRBJ2-6; weak D call: TRBD1 (6 bases). The V and J ends lost 4 bases and 0 bases respectively, with 14 bases between them. The CDR3 has 17 amino acids. Germline CDR1 reads SGHRS; CDR2 reads YFSETQ. As DNA, the CDR3 is TGCGCCAGCAGCCTCCGAGGGGGTGGCTCTGGGGCCAACGTCCTGACTTTC. Translated, it gives CASSLRGGGSGANVLTF. Full variable domain (remainder filled in from reference TRBV5-1 and TRBJ2-6): KAGVTQTPRYLIKTRGQQVTLSCSPISGHRSVSWYQQTPGQGLQFLFEYFSETQRNKGNFPGRFSGRQFSNSRSEMNVSTLELGDSALYLCASSLRGGGSGANVLTFGAGSRLTVL.

V gene TRBV11-2 combines with J gene TRBJ1-5, with D tentatively TRBD1 (6 bases). Trimming took 5 bases from V and 0 from J, leaving 11 bases between them. The CDR3 has 15 amino acids. Germline assignment: CDR1 SGHAT and CDR2 FQNNGV. The CDR3 spells CASSPGQFSNQPQHF. CDR3 in DNA: TGTGCCAGCAGCCCCGGACAGTTTAGCAATCAGCCCCAGCATTTT.

The rearrangement joins TRBV15 to TRBJ1-2, with D tentatively TRBD1 (6 bases). The CDR3 runs 12 residues. Germline V gene lookup returns CDR1 LNHNV and CDR2 YYDKDF (reference sequence). Trimming cost V 6 bases and J 5 bases, with 10 bases left between them. In DNA, the CDR3 is TGTGCCACCAGTGCACAGGGATATGGCTACACCTTC. Protein: CATSAQGYGYTF.

The J gene is TRBJ2-7, the V gene TRBV6-6, with TRBD1 matching 7 bases. Unmatched junction bases numbered 12, after V lost 5 bases and J lost 2 bases. The germline V gene has CDR1 MNHNY and CDR2 SVGAGI (reference sequence). This CDR3 region has 16 residues. This CDR3 reads CASSNTGTVRAYEQYF. The CDR3 DNA is TGTGCCAGCAGTAACACCGGGACAGTAAGGGCCTACGAGCAGTACTTC.

The genes are TRBV9 and TRBJ2-7, with 12 positions matching TRBD1. Germline CDR1 reads SGDLS; CDR2 reads YYNGEE. The CDR3 runs to 13 residues. The ends lost 2 bases at V and 8 bases at J; junction bases unmatched: 2. The CDR3 sequence is CASSVGDRGQQYF. The DNA of the CDR3 is TGTGCCAGCAGCGTTGGGGACAGGGGGCAGCAGTACTTC. Variable domain in full (rest from reference TRBV9 and TRBJ2-7): DSGVTQTPKHLITATGQRVTLRCSPRSGDLSVYWYQQSLDQGLQFLIQYYNGEERAKGNILERFSAQQFPDLHSELNLSSLELGDSALYFCASSVGDRGQQYFGPGTRLTVT.

The chain has TRBV27 and TRBJ1-5; D uncertain. The V gene's germline CDR1 is MNHEY and CDR2 SMNVEV (reference sequence). The V gene lost 5 bases and the J gene lost 3 bases, with 5 bases spanning the gap. The CDR3 sequence is 12 residues long. The CDR3 DNA reads as TGTGCCAGCAGTCTTATCAATCAGCCCCAGCATTTT. Protein sequence: CASSLINQPQHF.

This chain connects TRBV7-9 to TRBJ2-3; D is possibly TRBD2 (5 bases). Trimming stripped 6 bases from V and 0 bases from J, with 13 bases between. Germline V gene sequence: CDR1 SEHNR, CDR2 FQNEAQ (reference sequence). The CDR3 extends over 15 amino acids. CDR3 DNA sequence: TGTGCCAGCAGGCGAACGGGGAGTAGCACAGATACGCAGTATTTT. Protein sequence: CASRRTGSSTDTQYF.

This chain links TRBV15 with TRBJ2-1; D is unresolved. The CDR3 covers 13 residues. Trimming cost V 3 bases and J 9 bases, with 12 bases left between them. From germline, CDR1 is LNHNV and CDR2 YYDKDF (reference sequence). CDR3 sequence (DNA): TGTGCCACCAGCAGGGGTCTGGAGCCTGAGCAGTTCTTC. Encoded protein: CATSRGLEPEQFF.